This TCR beta chain was obtained from a study of blood T cell repertoires in COVID-19. Across the whole study: PBMCs, B-cell-depleted T cells, or T cells were the source of the cDNA or gDNA that made up the material.

This CDR3 is built from 13 residues. Germline CDR1 MRHNA, CDR2 SNTAGT. V shed 6 bases and J shed 0 bases, with 8 bases lying between them. Per the authors' pipeline: Amplification of reference gene primers was used by the study to estimate nucleated cell counts. Using immunoSEQ multiplex PCR, the repertoire was profiled, and TCRdb retains in-frame clones only, with some absent. D and trimming were read from the DNA, whereas the V and J calls and clone size are those reported in that table. The profile covers around 200,000 clones, with around 84% appearing a single time and roughly 15% taken by the ten largest. Seattle's enrolled individuals joined amid active infection and were then monitored longitudinally.

Sequenced: peripheral blood. V usage is TRBV6-4 and J usage is TRBJ1-1, with D possibly matching TRBD1 (5 bases). The clonotype originates from a woman aged 70 to 79 with COVID-19, enrolled during active disease. CDR3 residues: CASRGEVNTEAFF. The CDR3 DNA follows: TGTGCCAGCAGGGGGGAGGTGAACACTGAAGCTTTCTTT.